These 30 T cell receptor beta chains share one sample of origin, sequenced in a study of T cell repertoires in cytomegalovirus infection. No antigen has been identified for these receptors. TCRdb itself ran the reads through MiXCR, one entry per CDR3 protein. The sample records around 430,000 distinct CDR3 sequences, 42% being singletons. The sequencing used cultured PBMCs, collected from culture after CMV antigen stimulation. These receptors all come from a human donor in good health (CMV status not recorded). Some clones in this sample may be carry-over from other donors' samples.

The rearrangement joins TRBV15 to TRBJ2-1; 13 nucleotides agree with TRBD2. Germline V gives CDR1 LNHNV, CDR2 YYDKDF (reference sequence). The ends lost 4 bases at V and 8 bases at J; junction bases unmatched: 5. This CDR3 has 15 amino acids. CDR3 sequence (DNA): TGTGCCACCAGCACCAGACTAGCGGGAGGCCATGAGCAGTTCTTC. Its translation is CATSTRLAGGHEQFF.

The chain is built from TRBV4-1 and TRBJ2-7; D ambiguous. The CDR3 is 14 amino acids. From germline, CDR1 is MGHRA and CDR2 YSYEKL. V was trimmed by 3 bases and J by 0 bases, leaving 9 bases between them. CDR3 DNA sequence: TGCGCCAGCAGCCACGGCCCTAGCTCCTACGAGCAGTACTTC. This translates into CASSHGPSSYEQYF.

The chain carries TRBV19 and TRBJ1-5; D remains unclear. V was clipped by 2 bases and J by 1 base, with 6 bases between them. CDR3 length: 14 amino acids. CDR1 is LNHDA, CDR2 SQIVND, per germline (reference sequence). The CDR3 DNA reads TGTGCCAGTAGTATAATCGGGAGCAATCAGCCCCAGCATTTT. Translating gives CASSIIGSNQPQHF.

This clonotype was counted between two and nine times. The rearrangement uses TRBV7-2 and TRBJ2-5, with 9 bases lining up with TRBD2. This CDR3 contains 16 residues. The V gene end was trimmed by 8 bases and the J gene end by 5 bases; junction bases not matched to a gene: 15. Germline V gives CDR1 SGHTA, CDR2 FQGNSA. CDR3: CASGLAGISSGETQYF. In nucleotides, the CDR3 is TGTGCCAGCGGGCTAGCGGGGATCTCATCGGGGGAGACCCAGTACTTC.

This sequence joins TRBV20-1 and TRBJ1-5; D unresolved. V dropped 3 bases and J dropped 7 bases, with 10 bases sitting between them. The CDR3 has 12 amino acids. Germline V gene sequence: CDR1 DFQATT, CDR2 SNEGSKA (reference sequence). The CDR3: CSARWGRQPQHF. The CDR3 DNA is TGCAGTGCTAGGTGGGGAAGGCAGCCCCAGCATTTT.

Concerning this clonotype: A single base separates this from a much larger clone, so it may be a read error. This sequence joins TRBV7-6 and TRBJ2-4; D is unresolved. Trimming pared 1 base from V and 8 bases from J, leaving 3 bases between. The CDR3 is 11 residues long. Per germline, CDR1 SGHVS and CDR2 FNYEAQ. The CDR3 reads CASSLVDIQYF. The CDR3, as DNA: TGTGCCAGCAGCTTAGTAGACATTCAGTACTTC.

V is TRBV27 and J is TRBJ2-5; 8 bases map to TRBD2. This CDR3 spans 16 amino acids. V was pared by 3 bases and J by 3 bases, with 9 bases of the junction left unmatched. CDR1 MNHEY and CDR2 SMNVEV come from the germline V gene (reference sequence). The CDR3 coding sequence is TGTGCCAGCAGTTTTTCCTCAGCGGGAGTAAAAGAGACCCAGTACTTC. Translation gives CASSFSSAGVKETQYF.

The CDR3 loop is CASRQGNEKLFF. The CDR3 coding sequence is TGTGCCAGCCGACAGGGGAATGAAAAACTGTTTTTT. This chain links TRBV7-9 with TRBJ1-4; 8 bases fit TRBD1. This CDR3 region has 12 residues. Germline lookup yields CDR1 SEHNR and CDR2 FQNEAQ (reference sequence). The ends lost 8 bases at V and 5 bases at J; junction bases unmatched: 1.

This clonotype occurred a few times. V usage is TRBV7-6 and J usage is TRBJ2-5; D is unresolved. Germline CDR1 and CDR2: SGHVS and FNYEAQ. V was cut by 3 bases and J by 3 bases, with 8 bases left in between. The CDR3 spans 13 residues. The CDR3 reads CASSFWGKETQYF. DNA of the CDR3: TGTGCCAGCAGCTTCTGGGGAAAAGAGACCCAGTACTTC.

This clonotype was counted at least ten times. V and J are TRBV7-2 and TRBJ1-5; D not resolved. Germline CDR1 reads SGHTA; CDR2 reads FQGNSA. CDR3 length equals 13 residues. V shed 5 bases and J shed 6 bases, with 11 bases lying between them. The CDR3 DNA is TGTGCCAGCAGCCCATGGGTGGGTCAGCCCCAGCATTTT. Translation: CASSPWVGQPQHF. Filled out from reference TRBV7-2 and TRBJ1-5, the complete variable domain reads GAGVSQSPSNKVTEKGKDVELRCDPISGHTALYWYRQSLGQGLEFLIYFQGNSAPDKSGLPSDRFSAERTGGSVSTLTIQRTQQEDSAVYLCASSPWVGQPQHFGDGTRLSIL.

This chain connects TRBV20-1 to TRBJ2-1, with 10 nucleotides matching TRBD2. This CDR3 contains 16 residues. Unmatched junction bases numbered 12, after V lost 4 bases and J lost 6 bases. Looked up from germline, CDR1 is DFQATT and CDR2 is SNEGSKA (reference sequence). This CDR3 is CSATSQSGRVPNEQFF. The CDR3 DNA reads TGCAGTGCTACGAGTCAAAGCGGGAGGGTACCCAATGAGCAGTTCTTC.

CDR3 in DNA: TGTGCCATCAGTGAGGGGGCGGACTATGGCTACACCTTC. This translates into CAISEGADYGYTF. This chain connects TRBV10-3 to TRBJ1-2; perhaps TRBD1 as D (5 bases). In germline, CDR1 is ENHRY, CDR2 SYGVKD. Between the trimmed V and J ends, which lost 2 bases and 3 bases, there was a span of 7 bases. This CDR3 comprises 13 residues.

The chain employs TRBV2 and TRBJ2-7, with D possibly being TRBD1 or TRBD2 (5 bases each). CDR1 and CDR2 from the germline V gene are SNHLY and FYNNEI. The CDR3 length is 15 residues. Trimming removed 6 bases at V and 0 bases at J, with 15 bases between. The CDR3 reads CASSRDGENSYEQYF. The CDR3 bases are TGTGCCAGCAGCAGGGACGGCGAAAACTCCTACGAGCAGTACTTC.

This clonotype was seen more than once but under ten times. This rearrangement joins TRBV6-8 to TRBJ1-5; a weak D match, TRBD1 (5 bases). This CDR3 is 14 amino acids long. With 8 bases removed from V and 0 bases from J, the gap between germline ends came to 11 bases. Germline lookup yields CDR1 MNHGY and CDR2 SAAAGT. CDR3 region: CASLFRDSNQPQHF. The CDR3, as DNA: TGTGCCAGCCTTTTCAGGGATAGCAATCAGCCCCAGCATTTT.

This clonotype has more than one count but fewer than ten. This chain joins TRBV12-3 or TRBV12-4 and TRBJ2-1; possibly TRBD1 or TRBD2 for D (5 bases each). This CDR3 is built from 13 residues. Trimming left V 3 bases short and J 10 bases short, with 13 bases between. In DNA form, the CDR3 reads TGTGCCAGCAGTTTGCGGACGGGGACCGAGCAGTTCTTC. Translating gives CASSLRTGTEQFF.

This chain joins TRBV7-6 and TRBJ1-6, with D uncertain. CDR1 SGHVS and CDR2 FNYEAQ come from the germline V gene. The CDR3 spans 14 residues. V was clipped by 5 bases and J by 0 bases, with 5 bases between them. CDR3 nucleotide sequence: TGTGCCAGCAGCCTGAGCTCCTATAATTCACCCCTCCACTTT. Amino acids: CASSLSSYNSPLHF.

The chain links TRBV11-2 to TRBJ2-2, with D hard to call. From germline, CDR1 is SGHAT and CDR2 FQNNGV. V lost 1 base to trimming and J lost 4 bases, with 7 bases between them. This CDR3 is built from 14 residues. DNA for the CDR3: TGTGCCAGCAGCTTAGGCGTCTTCACCGGGGAGCTGTTTTTT. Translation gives CASSLGVFTGELFF.

This CDR3 reads CASSPIQGSGNEKLFF. The CDR3 DNA follows: TGTGCCAGCAGTCCCATACAGGGTTCGGGTAATGAAAAACTGTTTTTT. The chain links TRBV28 to TRBJ1-4, with D tentatively TRBD1 (6 bases). This CDR3 is built from 16 residues. V gave up 5 bases and J gave up 4 bases, with 17 bases separating them. The germline V gene encodes CDR1 MDHEN and CDR2 SYDVKM.

The CDR3 sequence: CASSLSPGGNQPQHF. DNA for the CDR3: TGTGCCAGCAGTTTATCCCCTGGCGGCAATCAGCCCCAGCATTTT. The chain combines TRBV28 with TRBJ1-5; no definite D call. The CDR3 has 15 residues. Deletions cut 1 base from V and 2 bases from J, with 9 bases between. Germline CDR1 MDHEN, CDR2 SYDVKM.

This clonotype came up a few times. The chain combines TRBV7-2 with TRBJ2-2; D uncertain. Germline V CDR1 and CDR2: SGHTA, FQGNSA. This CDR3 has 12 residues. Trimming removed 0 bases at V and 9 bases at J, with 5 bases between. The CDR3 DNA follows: TGTGCCAGCAGCTTAGCCAGCCGGGAGCTGTTTTTT. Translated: CASSLASRELFF. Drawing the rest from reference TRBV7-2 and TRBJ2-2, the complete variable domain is GAGVSQSPSNKVTEKGKDVELRCDPISGHTALYWYRQSLGQGLEFLIYFQGNSAPDKSGLPSDRFSAERTGGSVSTLTIQRTQQEDSAVYLCASSLASRELFFGEGSRLTVL.

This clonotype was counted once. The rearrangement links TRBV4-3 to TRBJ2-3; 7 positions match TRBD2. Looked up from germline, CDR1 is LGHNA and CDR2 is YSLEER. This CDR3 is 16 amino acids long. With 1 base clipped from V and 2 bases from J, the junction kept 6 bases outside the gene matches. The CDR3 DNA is TGCGCCAGCAGCCAAGGGCGGGGGACCTACACAGATACGCAGTATTTT. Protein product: CASSQGRGTYTDTQYF.

Here the CDR3 reads CASSKKGDTEAFF. The CDR3, as DNA: TGTGCCAGTAGTAAAAAGGGGGACACTGAAGCTTTCTTT. V usage is TRBV19 and J usage is TRBJ1-1, with a tentative D call TRBD1 (6 bases). Per germline, CDR1 LNHDA and CDR2 SQIVND (reference sequence). V lost 4 bases, J lost 3 bases, and 9 bases lay in between. The length of the CDR3 is 13 residues.

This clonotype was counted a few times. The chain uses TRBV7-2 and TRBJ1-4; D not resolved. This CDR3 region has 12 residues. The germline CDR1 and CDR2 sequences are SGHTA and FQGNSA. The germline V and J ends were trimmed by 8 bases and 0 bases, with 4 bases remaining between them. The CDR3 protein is CASLATNEKLFF. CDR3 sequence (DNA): TGTGCCAGCTTGGCAACTAATGAAAAACTGTTTTTT.

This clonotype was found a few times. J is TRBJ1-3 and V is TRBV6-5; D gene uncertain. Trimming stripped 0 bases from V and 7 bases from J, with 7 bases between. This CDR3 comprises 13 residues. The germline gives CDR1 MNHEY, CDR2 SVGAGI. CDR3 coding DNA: TGTGCCAGCAGTTACTCGCAAGAGAACACCATATATTTT. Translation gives CASSYSQENTIYF.

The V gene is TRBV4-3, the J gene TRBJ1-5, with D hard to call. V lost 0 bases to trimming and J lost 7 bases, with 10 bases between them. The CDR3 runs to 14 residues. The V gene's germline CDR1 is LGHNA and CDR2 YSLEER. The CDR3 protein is CASSQELESQPQHF. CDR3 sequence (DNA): TGCGCCAGCAGCCAAGAATTGGAGAGCCAGCCCCAGCATTTT.

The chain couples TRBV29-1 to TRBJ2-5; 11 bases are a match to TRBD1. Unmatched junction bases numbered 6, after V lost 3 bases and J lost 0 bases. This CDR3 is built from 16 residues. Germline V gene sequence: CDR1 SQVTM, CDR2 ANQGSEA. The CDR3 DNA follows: TGCAGCGTTGAGAGGGGGACAGGGGGATACCAAGAGACCCAGTACTTC. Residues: CSVERGTGGYQETQYF.

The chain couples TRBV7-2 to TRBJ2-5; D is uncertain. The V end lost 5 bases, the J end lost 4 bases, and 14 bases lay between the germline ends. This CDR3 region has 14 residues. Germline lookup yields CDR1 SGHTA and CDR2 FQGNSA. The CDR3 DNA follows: TGTGCCAGCAGCCCCCGACAAAAAGGAGAGACCCAGTACTTC. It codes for CASSPRQKGETQYF.

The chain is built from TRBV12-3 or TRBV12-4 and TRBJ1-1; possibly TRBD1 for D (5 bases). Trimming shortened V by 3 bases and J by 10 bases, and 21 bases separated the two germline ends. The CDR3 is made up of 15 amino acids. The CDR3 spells CASSLGLVRVAGAFF. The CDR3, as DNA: TGTGCCAGCAGTTTGGGACTAGTAAGGGTTGCCGGAGCTTTCTTT.

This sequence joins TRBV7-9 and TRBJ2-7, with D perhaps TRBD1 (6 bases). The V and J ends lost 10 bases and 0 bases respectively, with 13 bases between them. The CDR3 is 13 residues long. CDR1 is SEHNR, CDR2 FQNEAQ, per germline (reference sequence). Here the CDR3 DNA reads TGTGCCACAGGGGTCCATAGCTCCTACGAGCAGTACTTC. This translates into CATGVHSSYEQYF.

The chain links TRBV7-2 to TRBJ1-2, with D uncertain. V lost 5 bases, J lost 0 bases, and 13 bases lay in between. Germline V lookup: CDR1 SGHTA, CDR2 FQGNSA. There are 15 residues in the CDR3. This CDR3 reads CASSGRLTANYGYTF. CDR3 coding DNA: TGTGCCAGCAGCGGTCGTTTAACAGCTAACTATGGCTACACCTTC.